This T cell receptor beta chain came from a study of T cell repertoires in cytomegalovirus infection. Regarding the study as a whole: HLA-C-restricted, CMV-specific TCR beta clonotypes were dominant ex vivo.

Trimming pared 7 bases from V and 0 bases from J, leaving 9 bases between. The CDR3 loop spans 13 amino acids. Germline CDR1 MGHDK, CDR2 SYGVNS. TCRdb re-derived calls from the reads in MiXCR, one entry per CDR3 protein. The sample yields under 90,000 distinct CDR3 sequences, around 49% seen once. This clonotype was detected only once. Its antigen is not known. This TCR came from a human donor in good health (CMV status not recorded). Some clones in this sample may be carry-over from other donors' samples. The chain has TRBV25-1 and TRBJ1-2; TRBD1 might be the D (6 bases). The source material was CD8+ T cells from cultured PBMCs, sampled from culture after CMV antigen stimulation. The DNA for the CDR3 is TGTGCCAGCATCGGGACAACTAACTATGGCTACACCTTC. This encodes CASIGTTNYGYTF.